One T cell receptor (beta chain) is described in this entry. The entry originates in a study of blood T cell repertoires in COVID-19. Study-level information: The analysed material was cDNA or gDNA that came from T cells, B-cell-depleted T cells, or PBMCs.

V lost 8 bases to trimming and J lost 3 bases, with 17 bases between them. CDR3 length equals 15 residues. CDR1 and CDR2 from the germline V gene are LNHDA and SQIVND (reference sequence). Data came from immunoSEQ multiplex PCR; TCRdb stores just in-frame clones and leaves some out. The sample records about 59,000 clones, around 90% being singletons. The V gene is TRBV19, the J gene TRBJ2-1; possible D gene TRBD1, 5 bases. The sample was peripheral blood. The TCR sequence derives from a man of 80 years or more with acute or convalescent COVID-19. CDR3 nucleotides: TGTGCCAGTTCTCAAGGGGCATACCTCTACAATGAGCAGTTCTTC. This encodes CASSQGAYLYNEQFF. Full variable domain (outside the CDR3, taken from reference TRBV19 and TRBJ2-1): DGGITQSPKYLFRKEGQNVTLSCEQNLNHDAMYWYRQDPGQGLRLIYYSQIVNDFQKGDIAEGYSVSREKKESFPLTVTSAQKNPTAFYLCASSQGAYLYNEQFFGPGTRLTVL.